This entry describes one T cell receptor (beta chain). The antigen remains undetermined. One end of the junction is discordant with germline, which a read error may explain. For each extraction, RNA and DNA were obtained together from about 21-30 mg of unsorted bulk tissue. No treatment had been given to the patients, who were chronically infected with HBV. The sample comes from a study of tumor-infiltrating lymphocytes in primary liver carcinoma. Study information: The patient population consisted of men and women between 30 and 69 years of age. Sample yields, roughly 3.65 to 7.5 million productive TCRbeta reads, were similar across the tissue types. Whole-study results and caveats: Tumor-blood pairs (like tumor-adjacent pairs) overlapped less than tumor region pairs did.

CDR1 and CDR2 (germline): SGHAT, FQNNGV. CDR3 length: 17 amino acids. Constant-region priming of 500 ng total RNA yielded TCR beta cDNA. Three nested multiplex PCR rounds, a slightly modified ARM-PCR, produced the libraries for TCR beta. It was with TRBV1-TRBV30 forward primers and a C-beta reverse primer that the first two PCR rounds were run, at around 11 cycles each. One entry per CDR3 protein results from TCRdb running MiXCR on the multiplex PCR reads. The sample includes roughly 100,000 distinct CDR3 sequences, roughly 80% seen only once; the top ten take about 20%. Sample: liver tumor tissue from sampling region 3. Subset meaning: tumor region T3, left-lateral pole. This sequence originates from a man aged 35 to 55 with primary liver carcinoma and hepatitis B virus infection. The rearrangement uses TRBV11-2 and TRBJ2-1; D may be TRBD1 (5 bases). The CDR3 reads CASSLDRGWSFYNEQFF. CDR3 DNA: TGTGCCAGCAGTTTAGATAGGGGCTGGAGCTTCTACAATGAGCAGTTCTTC.